Sequencing of this T cell receptor (beta chain) was carried out in a study of CD4 T cells in relation to SARS-CoV-2 and coronaviruses. Study as a whole: The HLA restriction of the shared crossreactive spike epitopes was mapped. Whole-study results and caveats: Compared with monoreactive clones, crossreactive clones showed significantly weaker SARS-CoV-2 expansion. The assay detects memory recall responses, not culture-primed primary responses.

The protocol was immunoSEQ multiplex PCR, while the TCRdb copy is restricted to in-frame clones and leaves out a portion. The data hold about 64,000 clones, with about 94% observed a single time. The unexposed donors gave CD4+ T cells in about 2010-2019, prior to COVID-19. Germline assignment: CDR1 ENHRY and CDR2 SYGVKD. V shed 0 bases and J shed 2 bases, with 13 bases lying between them. The CDR3 has 16 amino acids. To note about this clone: As yet, its antigen is unknown.

This receptor was obtained from a human donor in good health. The chain carries TRBV10-3 and TRBJ1-2, with D possibly TRBD1 on 5 matching bases. The specimen sequenced was naive CD4+ T cells from PBMCs. Regarding subset: naive CD4+ T cells isolated by negative enrichment. The CDR3 DNA sequence: TGTGCCATCAGTGAGTCGGGGGACGGGGAGAACTATGGCTACACCTTC. Translated: CAISESGDGENYGYTF.